These 26 T cell receptor beta chains were all obtained from the same sample, sequenced in a study of blood T cell repertoires in COVID-19. The repertoire was sequenced with immunoSEQ multiplex PCR; TCRdb's copy has only in-frame clones and lacks some. The repertoire holds roughly 330,000 clones, with about nine tenths as singletons. The sequencing sample was made of peripheral blood. The source is a man younger than 40 with COVID-19, enrolled during active disease.

This chain uses TRBV19 with TRBJ1-2, with 7 bases fitting TRBD1. CDR3 length equals 14 residues. J lost 8 bases, V lost 5 bases, and 11 bases had no gene match. CDR1 and CDR2 from the germline V gene are LNHDA and SQIVND (reference sequence). The CDR3 DNA is TGTGCCAGTAGTGTACAGGGGTTACGAAGGGGCTACACCTTC. Protein: CASSVQGLRRGYTF. The complete variable domain, with remaining parts taken from reference TRBV19 and TRBJ1-2, reads DGGITQSPKYLFRKEGQNVTLSCEQNLNHDAMYWYRQDPGQGLRLIYYSQIVNDFQKGDIAEGYSVSREKKESFPLTVTSAQKNPTAFYLCASSVQGLRRGYTFGSGTRLTVV.

The CDR3, as DNA: TGTGCCAGCAGCTCCCTAGGGTGGACAGGGAGCGACTACGAGCAGTACTTC. It codes for CASSSLGWTGSDYEQYF. The V call is TRBV13, the J call TRBJ2-7; 8 bases line up with TRBD1. The CDR3 contains 17 residues. Germline values: CDR1 PRHDT, CDR2 FYEKMQ (reference sequence). V shed 4 bases and J 3 bases; nucleotides not matched to a gene: 14.

This chain uses TRBV14 with TRBJ1-1, with D maybe TRBD1 (5 bases). Trimming pared 1 base from V and 5 bases from J, leaving 14 bases between. From germline, CDR1 is SGHDN and CDR2 FVKESK. This CDR3 has 15 residues. CDR3 loop: CASSQVQGWKTEAFF. DNA for the CDR3: TGTGCCAGCAGCCAAGTCCAGGGTTGGAAGACTGAAGCTTTCTTT. Full variable domain (rest looked up from reference TRBV14 and TRBJ1-1): EAGVTQFPSHSVIEKGQTVTLRCDPISGHDNLYWYRRVMGKEIKFLLHFVKESKQDESGMPNNRFLAERTGGTYSTLKVQPAELEDSGVYFCASSQVQGWKTEAFFGQGTRLTVV.

The chain employs TRBV6-5 and TRBJ2-7; 9 nucleotides line up with TRBD2. V shed 8 bases, J shed 3 bases, and the junction held 5 bases outside the gene matches. The germline CDR1 and CDR2 sequences are MNHEY and SVGAGI. The CDR3 consists of 13 residues. CDR3 coding DNA: TGTGCCAGCCGGACTAGCGCACTCTACGAGCAGTACTTC. As protein: CASRTSALYEQYF.

This clone was seen only once. The CDR3 protein is CASSPSQTAEQYF. DNA of the CDR3: TGTGCCAGCTCACCGAGCCAGACTGCCGAGCAGTACTTC. The chain combines TRBV18 with TRBJ2-7; D is uncertain. Germline lookup yields CDR1 KGHSH and CDR2 LQKENI. V lost 3 bases and J lost 6, with 12 bases in between. The CDR3 is 13 residues long.

The gene calls are TRBV27 and TRBJ1-2, with D possibly matching TRBD1 (5 bases). Trimming shortened V by 6 bases and J by 2 bases, and 16 bases separated the two germline ends. The CDR3 has 15 residues. Per the germline V gene, CDR1 is MNHEY and CDR2 is SMNVEV (reference sequence). This CDR3 is CASSPARGVNYGYTF. The CDR3 coding sequence is TGTGCCAGCAGCCCTGCAAGGGGCGTAAACTATGGCTACACCTTC.

The rearrangement uses TRBV6-2 or TRBV6-3 and TRBJ1-6; 10 nucleotides agree with TRBD1. This CDR3 has 15 amino acids. The germline CDR1 and CDR2 sequences are MNHEY and SVGEGT. The V gene end was trimmed by 5 bases and the J gene end by 10 bases; junction bases not matched to a gene: 8. The CDR3 here is CASSLLRDRGSPLHF. The CDR3 nucleotides are TGTGCCAGCAGTCTCCTCCGGGACAGGGGATCACCCCTCCACTTT.

The V call is TRBV28, the J call TRBJ2-1; 9 bases fit TRBD2. Trimming took 5 bases from V and 3 from J; bases not matched to a gene: 5. The length of the CDR3 is 15 residues. CDR1 and CDR2 from the germline V gene are MDHEN and SYDVKM. CDR3 residues: CASSRTSGYYNEQFF. The DNA for the CDR3 is TGTGCCAGCAGTAGAACTAGCGGGTACTACAATGAGCAGTTCTTC.

The V and J genes are TRBV9 and TRBJ1-6, with 7 bases identical to TRBD1. The trim removed 3 bases at V and 0 bases at J, leaving 6 bases unmatched. Germline V CDR1 and CDR2: SGDLS, YYNGEE. This CDR3 region has 17 residues. The CDR3, as DNA: TGTGCCAGCAGCGGGCCTCGACAGGGCTCCTATAATTCACCCCTCCACTTT. Amino acid sequence: CASSGPRQGSYNSPLHF. Full variable domain (remainder filled in from reference TRBV9 and TRBJ1-6): DSGVTQTPKHLITATGQRVTLRCSPRSGDLSVYWYQQSLDQGLQFLIQYYNGEERAKGNILERFSAQQFPDLHSELNLSSLELGDSALYFCASSGPRQGSYNSPLHFGNGTRLTVT.

The genes are TRBV5-4 and TRBJ1-1, with D tentatively TRBD1 (5 bases). The length of the CDR3 is 14 residues. Trimming pared 7 bases from V and 1 base from J, leaving 14 bases between. Germline V gene data show CDR1 as SGHNT and CDR2 as YYREEE (reference sequence). The CDR3 loop is CASGRQNPNTEAFF. CDR3 coding DNA: TGTGCCAGCGGACGACAGAACCCGAACACTGAAGCTTTCTTT.

This clone was picked up one time. The chain couples TRBV9 to TRBJ1-5, with 7 nucleotides matching TRBD1. CDR1 is SGDLS, CDR2 YYNGEE, per germline. With 3 bases clipped from V and 7 bases from J, the junction kept 10 bases outside the gene matches. The CDR3 sequence is 15 residues long. The DNA for the CDR3 is TGTGCCAGCAGCGCATCGACAGGGAGTCGACAGCCCCAGCATTTT. Translated, it gives CASSASTGSRQPQHF.

V and J are TRBV5-6 and TRBJ1-2; 7 positions agree with TRBD1. CDR1 is SGHDT and CDR2 is YYEEEE in the germline V gene. The CDR3 has 15 residues. Trimming at V came to 3 bases and at J to 4 bases, leaving 9 bases not matched to a gene. CDR3 coding DNA: TGTGCCAGCAGCTGGGCAAGGGGGCCGGGCTATGGCTACACCTTC. Translating it yields CASSWARGPGYGYTF.

J is TRBJ1-5 and V is TRBV6-6; TRBD1 might be the D (6 bases). CDR3 length: 15 amino acids. The germline V and J ends were trimmed by 2 bases and 7 bases, with 15 bases remaining between them. CDR1 is MNHNY and CDR2 is SVGAGI in the germline V gene (reference sequence). This CDR3 reads CASSYAGTSEQPQHF. In nucleotides, the CDR3 is TGTGCCAGCAGTTACGCCGGGACATCGGAACAGCCCCAGCATTTT.

This clone was detected many times. The V and J genes are TRBV4-3 and TRBJ1-5, with TRBD1 as a possible D gene (5 bases). V gave up 0 bases and J gave up 0 bases, with 18 bases separating them. This CDR3 is 19 amino acids long. Germline CDR1 LGHNA, CDR2 YSLEER. The CDR3 DNA follows: TGCGCCAGCAGCCAAGATCTGACCACCGGGACTACTAGCAATCAGCCCCAGCATTTT. Its translation: CASSQDLTTGTTSNQPQHF.

The gene calls are TRBV14 and TRBJ2-7; possibly TRBD1 for D (5 bases). The CDR3 contains 16 residues. Per the germline V gene, CDR1 is SGHDN and CDR2 is FVKESK. Trimming took off 4 bases at V and 0 bases at J, with 16 bases between the two ends. The CDR3 here is CASSPGSGLSSYEQYF. The CDR3 DNA reads TGTGCCAGCAGCCCCGGTTCAGGGCTGAGCTCCTACGAGCAGTACTTC.

This chain connects TRBV18 to TRBJ2-7, with 7 bases identical to TRBD1. The V segment lost 2 bases and the J segment 3 bases; nucleotides outside the gene matches: 7. CDR3 length: 15 residues. Germline V gene lookup returns CDR1 KGHSH and CDR2 LQKENI. The CDR3 loop is CASSPSQGVHYEQYF. CDR3 in DNA: TGTGCCAGCTCACCATCCCAGGGGGTACACTACGAGCAGTACTTC.

The chain employs TRBV5-1 and TRBJ2-1; 7 bases match TRBD2. Germline assignment: CDR1 SGHRS and CDR2 YFSETQ. V shed 0 bases and J 10 bases; nucleotides not matched to a gene: 10. CDR3 length: 15 residues. The CDR3 here is CASSLAGTTSGEQFF. CDR3 nucleotide sequence: TGCGCCAGCAGCTTGGCCGGGACTACCTCCGGGGAGCAGTTCTTC.

The chain carries TRBV11-2 and TRBJ1-1, with 8 bases matching TRBD1. The CDR3 covers 14 residues. CDR1 SGHAT and CDR2 FQNNGV come from the germline V gene. Trimming took 6 bases from V and 1 from J; bases not matched to a gene: 4. In DNA, the CDR3 is TGTGCCAGCAGTCTCAGGGGGCCGAACACTGAAGCTTTCTTT. Encoded protein: CASSLRGPNTEAFF.

The chain is built from TRBV6-2 or TRBV6-3 and TRBJ2-2; 11 bases map to TRBD2. CDR1 and CDR2 (germline): MNHEY, SVGEGT. The ends lost 5 bases at V and 4 bases at J; junction bases unmatched: 3. The CDR3 consists of 15 residues. In nucleotides, the CDR3 is TGTGCCAGCAGTAAGGGACTAGCGGTCACCGGGGAGCTGTTTTTT. Protein sequence: CASSKGLAVTGELFF.

The rearrangement links TRBV6-1 to TRBJ2-5, with 16 nucleotides matching TRBD2. V lost 4 bases, J lost 5 bases, and 10 bases stayed unmatched. CDR3 length: 18 residues. Germline assignment: CDR1 MNHNS and CDR2 SASEGT. The CDR3 DNA follows: TGTGCCAGCAGTGGCCCGGGACTAGCGGGGGGGCGGGGTGAGACCCAGTACTTC. This translates into CASSGPGLAGGRGETQYF.

This CDR3 reads CASSQERYSYYEQYF. The CDR3 DNA reads as TGCGCCAGCAGCCAAGAACGATACAGCTACTACGAGCAGTACTTC. J is TRBJ2-7 and V is TRBV4-3; D gene unclear. Trimming cost V 0 bases and J 3 bases, with 12 bases left between them. This CDR3 contains 15 residues. In germline, CDR1 is LGHNA, CDR2 YSLEER.

The chain joins TRBV23-1 to TRBJ2-7, with 8 bases matching TRBD1. TRBV23-1 is an open reading frame, and its role is uncertain. After removal of 8 bases from V and 2 bases from J, the junction contained 17 bases not matched to a gene. The CDR3 runs 17 residues. The CDR3 DNA sequence: TGCGCCAGCCCTTCTTCTGGAGAGGGGACAGGTACCTACGAGCAGTACTTC. It yields the protein CASPSSGEGTGTYEQYF.

In DNA form, the CDR3 reads TGTGCCAGTAGTATGGGGGGGATGCCTCCCCAGCGGCAGCCCCAGCATTTT. The encoded protein is CASSMGGMPPQRQPQHF. The V call is TRBV19, the J call TRBJ1-5, with a possible D match to TRBD1 (5 bases). CDR3 length: 17 residues. The germline CDR1 and CDR2 sequences are LNHDA and SQIVND (reference sequence). V shed 3 bases and J shed 7 bases, with 22 bases lying between them.

This chain links TRBV6-5 with TRBJ1-2; D is unresolved. V gave up 4 bases and J gave up 8 bases, with 17 bases separating them. The CDR3 has 14 amino acids. Germline-derived CDR1 and CDR2 are MNHEY and SVGAGI. The CDR3 sequence: CASSSRGGRYGYTF. CDR3 nucleotide sequence: TGTGCCAGCAGTTCTCGGGGAGGGAGATACGGCTACACCTTC.

Only a few counts were recorded for this clone. The CDR3 DNA is TGTGCCAGCAGTTCCCGGACTAGCGGGGGGATTACCGGCTCCTACGAGCAGTACTTC. As protein: CASSSRTSGGITGSYEQYF. V gene TRBV27 combines with J gene TRBJ2-7; 14 nucleotides line up with TRBD2. The V gene's germline CDR1 is MNHEY and CDR2 SMNVEV (reference sequence). CDR3 length equals 19 residues. With V trimmed by 4 bases and J by 0 bases, 11 bases remained unmatched.

This clone was detected once. The chain has TRBV4-1 and TRBJ2-3; the D gene is possibly TRBD2 (6 bases). In germline, CDR1 is MGHRA, CDR2 YSYEKL. The CDR3 spans 14 residues. Trimming shortened V by 0 bases and J by 9 bases, and 13 bases separated the two germline ends. The CDR3 nucleotides are TGCGCCAGCAGCCAAGATCGGGGCGGGGAAACGCAGTATTTT. Its protein is CASSQDRGGETQYF.